A selection of T cell receptor beta chains follows, all from one sample in a study of blood T cell repertoires in COVID-19. Clones were sequenced by immunoSEQ multiplex PCR, and TCRdb holds only the in-frame ones, with some missing. The table has approximately 35,000 clones, around 87% seen once. The sequenced material came from peripheral blood. These receptors were obtained from a human donor in a cohort sampled during active COVID-19. CDR3s include the opening cysteine and the closing phenylalanine or tryptophan. The order of the fields is J gene, clone size, D gene, V gene, CDR3 protein, CDR3 DNA. D genes are given only for firm matches. Expanded clones get a size class; other rows say once, few or many, or leave the size out.

>TRBJ2-7|NA|NA|TRBV7-2
CASSFIGYEQYF
TGTGCCAGCAGCTTCATCGGTTACGAGCAGTACTTC
>TRBJ1-1|NA|NA|TRBV7-2
CASSFDRLNTEAFF
TGTGCCAGCAGCTTCGACAGATTGAACACTGAAGCTTTCTTT
>TRBJ1-4|NA|NA|TRBV7-2
CASSLGAGFNEKLFF
TGTGCCAGCAGCTTAGGCGCGGGATTTAATGAAAAACTGTTTTTT
>TRBJ2-2|NA|NA|TRBV19
CATLRDLNTGELFF
TGTGCCACCCTACGGGATTTGAACACCGGGGAGCTGTTTTTT
>TRBJ1-5|NA|NA|TRBV5-6
CASSLEGKGLGQPQHF
TGTGCCAGCAGCTTGGAGGGGAAGGGGCTCGGTCAGCCCCAGCATTTT
>TRBJ2-4|NA|NA|TRBV28
CASSRQTPF
TGTGCCAGCAGCCGACAGACACCCTTC
>TRBJ2-7|NA|TRBD1|TRBV6-5
CASSYRDRAYEQYF
TGTGCCAGCAGTTACCGTGACAGGGCCTACGAGCAGTACTTC
>TRBJ2-2|NA|NA|TRBV4-3
CASSQGQSNTGELFF
TGCGCCAGCAGCCAAGGGCAAAGTAACACCGGGGAGCTGTTTTTT
>TRBJ2-1|NA|TRBD2|TRBV13
CASSLKLAGGPEWSYNEQFF
TGTGCCAGCAGCTTAAAACTAGCGGGGGGGCCGGAGTGGTCCTACAATGAGCAGTTCTTC
>TRBJ1-2|NA|NA|TRBV18
CASSPPQNYGYTF
TGTGCCAGCTCACCACCGCAGAACTATGGCTACACCTTC
>TRBJ2-1|NA|TRBD1|TRBV11-2
CASSLSSGTVFNNEQFF
TGTGCCAGCAGCTTATCTTCCGGGACAGTATTTAACAATGAGCAGTTCTTC
>TRBJ1-2|NA|TRBD1|TRBV11-2
CASRTTGGFSGYTF
TGTGCCAGCAGAACTACAGGGGGCTTCTCGGGCTACACCTTC
>TRBJ1-2|NA|NA|TRBV3-1/TRBV3-2
CASSQAQGYGYTF
TGTGCCAGCAGCCAAGCGCAGGGCTATGGCTACACCTTC
>TRBJ2-1|NA|TRBD2|TRBV4-3
CASSQEGIAGEFF
TGCGCCAGCAGCCAAGAGGGGATAGCGGGGGAGTTCTTC
>TRBJ1-2|NA|NA|TRBV19
CASFDFQGFYGYTF
TGTGCCAGTTTCGATTTTCAGGGCTTCTATGGCTACACCTTC
>TRBJ1-2|NA|NA|TRBV7-9
CASSQTVTYGYTF
TGTGCCAGCAGCCAGACAGTGACATATGGCTACACCTTC
>TRBJ1-4|NA|TRBD1|TRBV18
CASSPRDRGVTNEKLFF
TGTGCCAGCTCACCACGGGACAGGGGAGTCACTAATGAAAAACTGTTTTTT
>TRBJ2-6|NA|NA|TRBV2
CASSGALSGANVLTF
TGTGCCAGCAGTGGGGCCCTCTCTGGGGCCAACGTCCTGACTTTC
>TRBJ2-5|NA|NA|TRBV11-2
CASSLAGAETQYF
TGTGCCAGCAGCTTAGCGGGTGCAGAGACCCAGTACTTC
>TRBJ1-6|NA|TRBD1|TRBV28
CASSLLGQGVSSPLHF
TGTGCCAGCAGTTTACTCGGACAGGGGGTTAGTTCACCCCTCCACTTT
>TRBJ1-1|NA|NA|TRBV28
CASEFGGRTEAFF
TGTGCCAGCGAGTTCGGGGGGCGGACTGAAGCTTTCTTT
>TRBJ1-3|NA|TRBD1|TRBV4-1
CASSQAGAGGRNTIYF
TGCGCCAGCAGCCAAGCAGGGGCAGGGGGTAGAAACACCATATATTTT
>TRBJ1-5|NA|TRBD1|TRBV6-2/TRBV6-3
CASSYAFVPGQGVNQPQHF
TGTGCCAGCAGTTACGCTTTTGTCCCAGGACAGGGGGTAAATCAGCCCCAGCATTTT
>TRBJ2-3|NA|TRBD2|TRBV5-1
CASTRLAGGQDTQYF
TGCGCCAGCACCCGACTAGCGGGGGGGCAAGATACGCAGTATTTT
>TRBJ2-1|once|NA|TRBV19
CASSIRSRAYNEQFF
TGTGCCAGTAGTATAAGGTCCAGGGCCTACAATGAGCAGTTCTTC
>TRBJ2-7|NA|TRBD2|TRBV7-2
CASSYSGYEQYF
TGTGCCAGCAGCTATAGCGGGTACGAGCAGTACTTC
>TRBJ2-5|NA|TRBD1|TRBV4-1
CASSGGRGYQETQYF
TGCGCCAGCAGCGGGGGCAGGGGGTATCAAGAGACCCAGTACTTC
>TRBJ1-3|NA|TRBD1|TRBV25-1
CASSGSRGTTIYF
TGTGCCAGCAGTGGAAGCAGGGGGACCACCATATATTTT
>TRBJ1-1|NA|NA|TRBV4-3
CASSQGGVLNTEAFF
TGCGCCAGCAGCCAAGGGGGCGTGCTGAACACTGAAGCTTTCTTT
>TRBJ2-1|NA|TRBD2|TRBV6-2/TRBV6-3
CASSFWGLASNEQFF
TGTGCCAGCAGTTTTTGGGGACTAGCGTCCAATGAGCAGTTCTTC
>TRBJ2-5|NA|TRBD1|TRBV10-2
CASKRDREETQYF
TGCGCCAGCAAAAGGGACAGGGAGGAGACCCAGTACTTC
>TRBJ2-2|NA|NA|TRBV6-2/TRBV6-3
CASSKRGTGELFF
TGTGCCAGCAGCAAACGGGGGACCGGGGAGCTGTTTTTT
>TRBJ1-5|NA|TRBD1|TRBV19
CASSTDRGGQPQHF
TGTGCCAGTAGTACTGACAGGGGGGGTCAGCCCCAGCATTTT
>TRBJ1-5|NA|NA|TRBV6-6
CASSINSNQPQHF
TGTGCCAGCAGTATCAATAGCAATCAGCCCCAGCATTTT
>TRBJ2-3|NA|TRBD2|TRBV29-1
CSSSGGGTDTQYF
TGCAGCTCAAGCGGGGGAGGGACAGATACGCAGTATTTT
>TRBJ2-4|NA|TRBD1|TRBV10-1
CASSPRDRGAKNIQYF
TGCGCCAGCAGCCCCCGGGACAGGGGAGCCAAAAACATTCAGTACTTC
>TRBJ2-1|NA|NA|TRBV7-3
CASSLRRISSYNEQFF
TGTGCCAGCAGCTTAAGGCGGATAAGCTCCTACAATGAGCAGTTCTTC
>TRBJ1-4|NA|NA|TRBV7-2
CASSLQGTTNEKLFF
TGTGCCAGCAGCTTACAGGGAACAACTAATGAAAAACTGTTTTTT
>TRBJ2-1|NA|NA|TRBV5-8
CASSLQLNNEQFF
TGTGCCAGCAGCTTGCAACTCAACAATGAGCAGTTCTTC
>TRBJ1-3|NA|TRBD1|TRBV7-2
CASSFTEGAGGNTIYF
TGTGCCAGCAGCTTTACCGAGGGGGCGGGAGGAAACACCATATATTTT
>TRBJ1-1|NA|NA|TRBV6-5
CASSPGGGIGTEAFF
TGTGCCAGCAGTCCCGGCGGAGGGATTGGCACTGAAGCTTTCTTT
>TRBJ1-2|NA|NA|TRBV7-2
CASSLDLQGSHGYTF
TGTGCCAGCAGCTTAGACCTTCAGGGGAGCCATGGCTACACCTTC
>TRBJ1-3|NA|TRBD1|TRBV5-1
CASSSARQGSGNTIYF
TGCGCCAGCAGCTCAGCCCGACAGGGTTCTGGAAACACCATATATTTT
>TRBJ2-3|NA|NA|TRBV19
CASKEVDPYTDTQYF
TGTGCCAGTAAGGAGGTCGACCCATACACAGATACGCAGTATTTT
>TRBJ2-2|NA|TRBD2|TRBV19
CASSMERGRSYTGELFF
TGTGCCAGTAGTATGGAGCGGGGGAGGTCGTACACCGGGGAGCTGTTTTTT